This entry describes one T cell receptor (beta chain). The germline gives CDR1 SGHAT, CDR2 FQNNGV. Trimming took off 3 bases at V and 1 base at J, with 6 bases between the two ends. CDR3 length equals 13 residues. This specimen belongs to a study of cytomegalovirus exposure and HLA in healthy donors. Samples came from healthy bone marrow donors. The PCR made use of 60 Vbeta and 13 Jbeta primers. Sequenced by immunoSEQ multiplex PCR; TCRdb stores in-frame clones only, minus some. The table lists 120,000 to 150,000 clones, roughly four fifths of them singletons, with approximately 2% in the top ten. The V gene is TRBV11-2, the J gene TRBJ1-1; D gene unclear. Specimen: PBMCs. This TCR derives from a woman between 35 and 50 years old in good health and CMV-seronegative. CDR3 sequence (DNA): TGTGCCAGCAGCTTCACAGCGAACACTGAAGCTTTCTTT. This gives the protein CASSFTANTEAFF.